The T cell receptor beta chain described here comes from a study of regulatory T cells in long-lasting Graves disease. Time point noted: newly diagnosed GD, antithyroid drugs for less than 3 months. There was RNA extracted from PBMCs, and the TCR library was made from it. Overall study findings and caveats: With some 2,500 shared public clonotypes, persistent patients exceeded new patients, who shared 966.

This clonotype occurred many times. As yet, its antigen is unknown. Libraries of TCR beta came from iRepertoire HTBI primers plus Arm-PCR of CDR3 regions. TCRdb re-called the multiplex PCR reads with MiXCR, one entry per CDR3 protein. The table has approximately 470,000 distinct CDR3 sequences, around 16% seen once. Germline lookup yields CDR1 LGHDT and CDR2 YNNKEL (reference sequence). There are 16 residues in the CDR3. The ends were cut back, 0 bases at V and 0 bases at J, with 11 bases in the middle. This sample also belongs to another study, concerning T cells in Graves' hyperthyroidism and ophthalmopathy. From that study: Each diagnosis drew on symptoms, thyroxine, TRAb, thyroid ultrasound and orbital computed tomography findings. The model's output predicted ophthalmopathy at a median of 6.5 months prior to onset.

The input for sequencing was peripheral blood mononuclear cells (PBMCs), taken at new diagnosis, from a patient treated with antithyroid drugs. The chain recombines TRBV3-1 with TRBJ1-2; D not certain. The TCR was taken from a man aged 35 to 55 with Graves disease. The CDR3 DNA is TGTGCCAGCAGCCAAGATCCGGGCTTTACTAACTATGGCTACACCTTC. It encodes CASSQDPGFTNYGYTF.